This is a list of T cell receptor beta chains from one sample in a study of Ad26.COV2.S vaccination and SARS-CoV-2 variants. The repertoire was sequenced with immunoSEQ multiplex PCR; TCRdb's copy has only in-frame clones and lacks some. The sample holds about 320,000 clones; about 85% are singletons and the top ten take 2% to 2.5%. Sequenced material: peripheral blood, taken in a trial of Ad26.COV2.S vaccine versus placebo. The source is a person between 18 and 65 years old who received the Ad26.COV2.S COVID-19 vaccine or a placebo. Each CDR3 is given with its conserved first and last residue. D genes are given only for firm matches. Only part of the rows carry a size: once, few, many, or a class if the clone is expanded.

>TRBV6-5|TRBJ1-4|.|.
CASSYSGVPNEKLFF
TGTGCCAGCAGTTACAGCGGGGTACCTAATGAAAAACTGTTTTTT
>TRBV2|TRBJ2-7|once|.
CASSVGPEPYF
TGTGCCAGCAGTGTGGGACCCGAACCGTACTTC
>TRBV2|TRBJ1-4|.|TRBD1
CASSDRRGRANEKLFF
TGTGCCAGCAGTGATCGCAGGGGGCGAGCTAATGAAAAACTGTTTTTT
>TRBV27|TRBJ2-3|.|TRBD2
CASSSRTSGGLYF
TGTGCCAGCAGTTCCCGTACTAGCGGGGGATTATATTTT
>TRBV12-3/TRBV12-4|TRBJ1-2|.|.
CASSLMGSYGYTF
TGTGCCAGCAGTTTAATGGGCAGCTATGGCTACACCTTC
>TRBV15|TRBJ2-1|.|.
CATGKGDNSYNEQFF
TGTGCCACAGGGAAAGGGGACAACTCCTACAATGAGCAGTTCTTC
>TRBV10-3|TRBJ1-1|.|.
CAISESRRSGNTEAFF
TGTGCCATCAGTGAGTCGAGGAGGTCGGGCAACACTGAAGCTTTCTTT
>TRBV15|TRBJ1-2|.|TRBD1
CATSKIQDRISPYGYTF
TGTGCCACCAGCAAAATTCAGGACAGGATCTCCCCATATGGCTACACCTTC
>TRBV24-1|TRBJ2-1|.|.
CATSEGLNEQFF
TGTGCCACCTCAGAGGGATTGAATGAGCAGTTCTTC
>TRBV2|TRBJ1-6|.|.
CASIRRDSPLHF
TGTGCCAGTATTCGCCGGGACTCACCCCTCCACTTT
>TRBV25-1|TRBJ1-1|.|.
CASSETQNMNTEAFF
TGTGCCAGCAGTGAAACGCAGAACATGAACACTGAAGCTTTCTTT
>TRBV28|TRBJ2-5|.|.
CASSQHTGFYQETQYF
TGTGCCAGCAGTCAACATACAGGGTTTTACCAAGAGACCCAGTACTTC
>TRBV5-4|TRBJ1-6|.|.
CASSLVGSNSPLHF
TGTGCCAGCAGCTTGGTGGGTTCCAATTCACCCCTCCACTTT
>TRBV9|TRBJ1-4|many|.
CASSAEGGLDEKLFF
TGTGCCAGCAGCGCCGAGGGAGGACTCGATGAAAAACTGTTTTTT
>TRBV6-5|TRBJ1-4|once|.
CASSRGDGGYEKLFF
TGTGCCAGCAGCCGAGGGGACGGTGGTTATGAAAAACTGTTTTTT
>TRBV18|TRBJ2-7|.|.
CASSPSTVDPYYEQYF
TGTGCCAGCTCACCTAGCACCGTCGATCCCTACTACGAGCAGTACTTC
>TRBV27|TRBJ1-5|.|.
CASSLSYSYSNQPQHF
TGTGCCAGCAGTTTATCGTACAGTTATAGCAATCAGCCCCAGCATTTT
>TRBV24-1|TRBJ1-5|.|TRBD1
CATSDKGQGTLNSNQPQHF
TGTGCCACCAGTGATAAGGGACAGGGGACCCTTAATAGCAATCAGCCCCAGCATTTT
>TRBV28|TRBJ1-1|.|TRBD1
CASSPTGGTEAFF
TGTGCCAGCAGTCCTACAGGGGGCACTGAAGCTTTCTTT
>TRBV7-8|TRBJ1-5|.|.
CASISLFERGYSNQPQHF
TGTGCCAGCATCTCCCTGTTCGAGCGGGGATATAGCAATCAGCCCCAGCATTTT
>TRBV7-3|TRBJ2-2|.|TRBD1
CASSQQGVAGELFF
TGTGCCAGCAGCCAACAGGGGGTCGCCGGGGAGCTGTTTTTT
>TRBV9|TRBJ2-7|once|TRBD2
CASSVAGGGYEQYF
TGTGCCAGCAGCGTAGCGGGAGGGGGCTACGAGCAGTACTTC
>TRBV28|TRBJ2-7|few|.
CASSLVRTDSEQYF
TGTGCCAGCAGTTTAGTTCGGACGGACAGCGAGCAGTACTTC
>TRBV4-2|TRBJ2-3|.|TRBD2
CASSQDRDPGTSGGFTDTQYF
TGTGCCAGCAGCCAAGACCGAGATCCCGGGACTAGCGGGGGGTTCACAGATACGCAGTATTTT
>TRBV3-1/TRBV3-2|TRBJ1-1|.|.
CASSLRHGRSEAFF
TGTGCCAGCAGCCTCCGACACGGCCGTTCTGAAGCTTTCTTT
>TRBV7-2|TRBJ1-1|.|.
CASSLGEDTEAFF
TGTGCCAGCAGCTTGGGGGAGGACACTGAAGCTTTCTTT
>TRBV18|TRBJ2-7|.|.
CASSPSYGSYEQYF
TGTGCCAGCTCACCGAGTTACGGAAGCTACGAGCAGTACTTC
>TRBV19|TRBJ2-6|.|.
CASSRVSGANVLTF
TGTGCCAGTAGTAGGGTGTCTGGGGCCAACGTCCTGACTTTC
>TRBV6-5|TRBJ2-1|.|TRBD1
CASSYLGGPYNEQFF
TGTGCCAGCAGTTACTTAGGGGGCCCCTACAATGAGCAGTTCTTC
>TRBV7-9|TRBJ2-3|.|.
CASSFASTDTQYF
TGTGCCAGCAGCTTTGCTAGCACAGATACGCAGTATTTT
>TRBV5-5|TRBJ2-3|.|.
CASSLGAGYTDTQYF
TGTGCCAGCAGTCTGGGGGCAGGTTACACAGATACGCAGTATTTT
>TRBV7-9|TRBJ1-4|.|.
CASSLGATNEKLFF
TGTGCCAGCAGCTTGGGAGCAACTAATGAAAAACTGTTTTTT
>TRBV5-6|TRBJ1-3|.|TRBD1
CASSNRVQGILSGNTIYF
TGTGCCAGCAGCAATCGCGTACAGGGGATCTTGTCTGGAAACACCATATATTTT
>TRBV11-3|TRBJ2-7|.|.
CASSYEGRDEQYF
TGTGCCAGCAGCTACGAGGGCAGGGACGAGCAGTACTTC
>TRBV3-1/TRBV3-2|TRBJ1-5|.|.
CASSQGPQPQHF
TGTGCCAGCAGCCAAGGCCCCCAGCCCCAGCATTTT
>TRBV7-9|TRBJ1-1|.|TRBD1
CASSPTGAHTEAFF
TGTGCCAGCAGCCCGACAGGGGCGCACACTGAAGCTTTCTTT
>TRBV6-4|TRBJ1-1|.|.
CASSDSGGRTEAFF
TGTGCCAGCAGTGACTCGGGGGGGCGGACTGAAGCTTTCTTT
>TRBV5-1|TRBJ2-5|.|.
CASSSRGETQYF
TGCGCCAGCAGCTCTCGAGGGGAGACCCAGTACTTC
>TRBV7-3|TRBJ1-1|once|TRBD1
CASRLDRRAEAFF
TGTGCCAGCAGACTGGACAGGAGGGCTGAAGCTTTCTTT
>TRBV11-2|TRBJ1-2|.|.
CASSFVSRGGYGYTF
TGTGCCAGCAGCTTTGTCTCAAGGGGCGGATATGGCTACACCTTC
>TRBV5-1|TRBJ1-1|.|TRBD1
CASSSQPQGKNTEAFF
TGCGCCAGCAGCTCCCAACCACAGGGGAAGAACACTGAAGCTTTCTTT
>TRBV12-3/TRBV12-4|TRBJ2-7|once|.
CASSTRGGNEQYF
TGTGCCAGCAGTACCCGAGGGGGGAACGAGCAGTACTTC
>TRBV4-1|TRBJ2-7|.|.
CASSHTTARSHEQYF
TGCGCCAGCAGCCACACGACGGCCCGGAGCCACGAGCAGTACTTC
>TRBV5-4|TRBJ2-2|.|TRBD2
CASSVGLAANTGELFF
TGTGCCAGCAGCGTAGGCCTAGCGGCTAACACCGGGGAGCTGTTTTTT
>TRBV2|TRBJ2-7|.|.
CASHYMGEQYF
TGTGCCAGCCATTATATGGGCGAGCAGTACTTC
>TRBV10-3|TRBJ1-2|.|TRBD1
CAISGDRVGEGYTF
TGTGCCATCAGTGGGGACAGGGTAGGGGAAGGCTACACCTTC
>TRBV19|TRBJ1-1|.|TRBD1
CASSTDRVGTEAFF
TGTGCCAGTAGTACGGACAGGGTCGGCACTGAAGCTTTCTTT
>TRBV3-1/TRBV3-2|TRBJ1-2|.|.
CASSQVAGWGGYTF
TGTGCCAGCAGCCAAGTAGCCGGGTGGGGTGGCTACACCTTC
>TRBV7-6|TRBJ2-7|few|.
CASSHMTGGDEQYF
TGTGCCAGCAGCCACATGACGGGGGGCGACGAGCAGTACTTC